The clone carrying this T cell receptor (beta chain) turned up a few times. Its cognate antigen is unknown. TCR beta cDNA libraries included unique molecular identifiers. Starting from approximately 1 to 10 million T cells, the study yielded 500,000 or so cDNA molecules. Each CDR3 protein gets one entry after TCRdb re-called the PCR reads with MiXCR. The table includes about 500,000 distinct CDR3 sequences, approximately 46% detected once. The sample originates from a study of post-analysis software for immune sequencing data. For the study at large: Clinical courses comprised relapsing-remitting, secondary progressive and progressive-relapsing multiple sclerosis. Findings and caveats of the study: Relative to controls, patients had about 5 TRBV segments at higher frequency, with TRBV5-6, TRBV5-1 and TRBV20-1 among these.

Germline CDR1 DFQATT, CDR2 SNEGSKA (reference sequence). The CDR3 spans 14 residues. V lost 7 bases, J lost 4 bases, and 17 bases lay in between. The specimen was blood. J is TRBJ2-1 and V is TRBV20-1; D remains unclear. This clonotype originated in a girl aged 5-17 years with multiple sclerosis. The CDR3 region is CSVLAVRPYNEQFF. CDR3 nucleotide sequence: TGCAGTGTCCTTGCAGTCAGGCCGTACAATGAGCAGTTCTTC.